These T cell receptor beta chains were read from a single sample in a study of cytomegalovirus exposure and HLA in healthy donors. TCRdb's table, derived via immunoSEQ multiplex PCR, lists solely in-frame clones and lacks some. The table has around 210,000 clones, about 85% seen once. The source material was PBMCs. Receptors originate from a girl aged 2 to 10 in good health and CMV-seronegative. The CDR3 runs from the conserved cysteine through the conserved F or W. A D gene is named only where the DNA matches it firmly. The listing skips clone size in some rows; elsewhere it reads once, few, many or a size class.

d_call,clone_size,v_call,cdr3_length,j_call,cdr3_aa,cdr3_nt
TRBD1,.,TRBV5-5,16,TRBJ1-2,CASSFLATGGNYGYTF,TGTGCCAGCAGCTTTCTGGCGACAGGGGGCAACTATGGCTACACCTTC
.,.,TRBV7-9,12,TRBJ1-1,CSSRADVTEAFF,TGTTCCAGCAGGGCTGATGTCACTGAAGCTTTCTTT
TRBD2,.,TRBV6-5,16,TRBJ2-5,CASSYKAGGVKETQYF,TGCGCCAGCAGTTACAAGGCGGGGGGGGTGAAAGAGACCCAGTACTTC
TRBD1,.,TRBV9,14,TRBJ2-5,CASSAGTAQEAQYF,TGTGCCAGCAGCGCGGGGACAGCTCAAGAGGCCCAGTACTTC
.,.,TRBV5-1,13,TRBJ1-2,CASSLGLRYGYTF,TGCGCCAGCAGCCTGGGACTGCGCTATGGCTACACCTTC
.,.,TRBV11-2,14,TRBJ1-1,CASSLETGNTEAFF,TGTGCCAGCAGCTTGGAGACAGGGAACACTGAAGCTTTCTTT
TRBD2,.,TRBV2,16,TRBJ2-7,CASSRLRTSRGDEQYF,TGTGCCAGCAGCCGCCTACGGACTAGTAGAGGGGACGAGCAGTACTTC
.,.,TRBV15,12,TRBJ1-6,CATSRDRSPLHF,TGTGCCACCAGCAGAGACCGTTCACCCCTCCACTTT
TRBD2,.,TRBV5-1,14,TRBJ2-7,CASSPGLEPVEQYF,TGCGCCAGCAGCCCAGGACTAGAGCCTGTCGAGCAGTACTTC
.,.,TRBV6-1,17,TRBJ2-6,CASSEIPIVSGANVLTF,TGTGCCAGCAGTGAAATCCCCATTGTCTCTGGGGCCAACGTCCTGACTTTC
TRBD1,.,TRBV19,14,TRBJ1-1,CASSDYRGRTEAFF,TGTGCCAGTAGTGATTACAGGGGGCGGACTGAAGCTTTCTTT
TRBD1,.,TRBV6-5,14,TRBJ1-2,CASYTSGQSYGYTF,TGTGCCAGCTACACCTCGGGACAGAGCTATGGCTACACCTTC
.,.,TRBV7-9,15,TRBJ1-4,CSSSVRTGTTEKLFF,TGTTCCAGCAGCGTGAGAACAGGGACTACTGAAAAACTGTTTTTT
TRBD1,once,TRBV27,15,TRBJ1-5,CASSLRRQGDQPQHF,TGTGCCAGCAGTTTAAGGCGACAGGGCGATCAGCCCCAGCATTTT
.,.,TRBV15,12,TRBJ1-4,CATTATNEKLFF,TGTGCCACCACTGCAACTAATGAAAAACTGTTTTTT
.,.,TRBV30,16,TRBJ1-1,CAWSVSGYVGGTEAFF,TGTGCCTGGAGTGTAAGTGGATACGTGGGGGGAACTGAAGCTTTCTTT
TRBD1,.,TRBV7-9,16,TRBJ2-7,CASSLAQRTGSDEQYF,TGTGCCAGCAGCTTAGCGCAAAGGACAGGGTCCGACGAGCAGTACTTC
.,.,TRBV4-1,14,TRBJ1-2,CASSHPVFSYGYTF,TGCGCCAGCAGCCACCCAGTCTTCAGCTATGGCTACACCTTC
TRBD2,.,TRBV5-4,18,TRBJ2-3,CASSLNSRLAGSTDTQYF,TGTGCCAGCAGCCTTAATTCACGACTAGCGGGGAGCACAGATACGCAGTATTTT
TRBD2,.,TRBV5-1,14,TRBJ2-3,CASSFTSGTDTQYF,TGCGCCAGCAGCTTTACTAGCGGCACAGATACGCAGTATTTT
TRBD2,.,TRBV2,13,TRBJ2-1,CASGTSGYNEQFF,TGTGCCAGCGGGACTAGCGGTTACAATGAGCAGTTCTTC
TRBD2,.,TRBV5-1,16,TRBJ2-1,CASSSRTSGSGNEQFF,TGCGCCAGCAGCTCCAGGACTAGCGGGAGTGGGAATGAGCAGTTCTTC
.,.,TRBV2,11,TRBJ2-1,CASSLGQTQFF,TGTGCCAGCTCACTCGGACAGACCCAGTTCTTC
TRBD1,.,TRBV4-1,15,TRBJ2-7,CASSQFPGGSDEQYF,TGCGCCAGCAGCCAATTCCCAGGGGGTTCAGACGAGCAGTACTTC
TRBD1,.,TRBV29-1,15,TRBJ1-2,CSVGQGLSANYGYTF,TGCAGCGTTGGACAGGGATTATCAGCTAACTATGGCTACACCTTC
.,.,TRBV7-9,16,TRBJ1-1,CASSPTAGPRRTEAFF,TGTGCCAGCAGTCCCACCGCCGGACCGAGGAGGACTGAAGCTTTCTTT